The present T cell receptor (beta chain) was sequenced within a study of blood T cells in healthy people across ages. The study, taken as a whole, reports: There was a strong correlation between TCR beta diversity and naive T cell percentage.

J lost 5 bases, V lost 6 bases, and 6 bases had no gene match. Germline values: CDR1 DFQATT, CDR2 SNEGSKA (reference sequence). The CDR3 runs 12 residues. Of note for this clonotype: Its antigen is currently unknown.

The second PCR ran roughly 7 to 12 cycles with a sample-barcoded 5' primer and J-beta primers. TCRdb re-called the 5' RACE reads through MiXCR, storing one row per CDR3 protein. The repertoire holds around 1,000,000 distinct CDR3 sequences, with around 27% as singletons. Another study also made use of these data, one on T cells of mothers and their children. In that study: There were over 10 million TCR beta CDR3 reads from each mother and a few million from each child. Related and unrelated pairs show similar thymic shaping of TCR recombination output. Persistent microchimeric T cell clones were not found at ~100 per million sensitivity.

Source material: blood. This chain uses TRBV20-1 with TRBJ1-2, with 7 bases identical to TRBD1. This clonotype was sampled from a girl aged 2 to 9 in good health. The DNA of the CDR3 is TGCAGTGCGCAGGGACAGAGATATGGCTACACCTTC. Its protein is CSAQGQRYGYTF.